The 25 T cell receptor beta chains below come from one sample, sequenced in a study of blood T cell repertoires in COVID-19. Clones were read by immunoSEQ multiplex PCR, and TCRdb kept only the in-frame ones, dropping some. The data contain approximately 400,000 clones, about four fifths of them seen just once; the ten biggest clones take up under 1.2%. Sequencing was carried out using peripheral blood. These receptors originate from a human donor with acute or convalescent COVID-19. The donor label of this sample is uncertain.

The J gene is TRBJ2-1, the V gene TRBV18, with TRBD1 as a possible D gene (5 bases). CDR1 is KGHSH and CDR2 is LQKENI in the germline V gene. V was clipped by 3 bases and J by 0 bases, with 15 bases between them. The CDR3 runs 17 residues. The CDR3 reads CASSPSTGSSSYNEQFF. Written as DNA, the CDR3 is TGTGCCAGCTCACCGTCCACAGGTTCCAGCTCCTACAATGAGCAGTTCTTC.

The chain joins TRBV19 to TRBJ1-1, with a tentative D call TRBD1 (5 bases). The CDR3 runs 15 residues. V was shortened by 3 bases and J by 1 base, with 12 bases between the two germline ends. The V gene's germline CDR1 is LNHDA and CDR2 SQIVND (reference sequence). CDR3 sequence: CASSIFGATNTEAFF. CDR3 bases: TGTGCCAGTAGTATTTTTGGGGCGACGAACACTGAAGCTTTCTTT.

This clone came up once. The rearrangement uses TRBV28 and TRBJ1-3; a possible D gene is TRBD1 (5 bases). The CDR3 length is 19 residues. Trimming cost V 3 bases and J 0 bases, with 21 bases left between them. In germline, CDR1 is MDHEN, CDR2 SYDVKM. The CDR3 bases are TGTGCCAGCAGTTTCTGGAGTGGGGCCGCTTCCCACTCTGGAAACACCATATATTTT. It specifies CASSFWSGAASHSGNTIYF.

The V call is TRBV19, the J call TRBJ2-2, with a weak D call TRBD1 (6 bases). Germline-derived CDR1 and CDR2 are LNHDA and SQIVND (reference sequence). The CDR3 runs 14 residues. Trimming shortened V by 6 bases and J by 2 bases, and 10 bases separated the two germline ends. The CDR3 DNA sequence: TGTGCCAGTAGACAGGGCACAAACACCGGGGAGCTGTTTTTT. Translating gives CASRQGTNTGELFF.

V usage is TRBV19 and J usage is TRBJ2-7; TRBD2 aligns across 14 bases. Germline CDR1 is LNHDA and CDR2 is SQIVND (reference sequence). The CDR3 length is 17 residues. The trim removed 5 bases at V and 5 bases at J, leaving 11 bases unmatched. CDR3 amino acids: CASSSRTSGRRVDEQYF. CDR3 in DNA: TGTGCCAGTAGTTCCCGGACTAGCGGGAGGAGGGTCGACGAGCAGTACTTC.

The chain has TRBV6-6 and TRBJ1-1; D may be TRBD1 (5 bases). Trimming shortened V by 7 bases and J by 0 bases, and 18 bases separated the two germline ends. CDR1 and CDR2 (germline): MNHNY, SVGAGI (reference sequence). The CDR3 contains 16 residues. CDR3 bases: TGTGCCAGCACCCCAGGGAAAGGAACGATGAACACTGAAGCTTTCTTT. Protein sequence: CASTPGKGTMNTEAFF.

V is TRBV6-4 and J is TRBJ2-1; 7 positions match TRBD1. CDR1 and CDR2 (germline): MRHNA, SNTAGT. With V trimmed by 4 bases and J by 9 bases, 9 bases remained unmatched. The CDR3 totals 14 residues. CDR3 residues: CASSATQGVSEQFF. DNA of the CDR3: TGTGCCAGCAGTGCAACCCAGGGGGTGAGTGAGCAGTTCTTC.

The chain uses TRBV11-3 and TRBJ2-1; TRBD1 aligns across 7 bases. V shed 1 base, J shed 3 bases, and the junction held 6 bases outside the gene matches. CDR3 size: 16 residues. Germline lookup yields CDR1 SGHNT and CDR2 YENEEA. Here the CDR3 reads CASSLGTGTDYNEQFF. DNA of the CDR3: TGTGCCAGCAGCTTAGGAACCGGGACAGACTACAATGAGCAGTTCTTC. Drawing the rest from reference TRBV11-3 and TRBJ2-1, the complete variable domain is EAGVVQSPRYKIIEKKQPVAFWCNPISGHNTLYWYLQNLGQGPELLIRYENEEAVDDSQLPKDRFSAERLKGVDSTLKIQPAELGDSAVYLCASSLGTGTDYNEQFFGPGTRLTVL.

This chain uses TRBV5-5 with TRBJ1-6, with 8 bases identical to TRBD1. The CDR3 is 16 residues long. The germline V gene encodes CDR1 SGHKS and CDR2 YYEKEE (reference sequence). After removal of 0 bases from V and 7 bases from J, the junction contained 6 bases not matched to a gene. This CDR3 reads CASSLGRGQDNSPLHF. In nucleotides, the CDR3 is TGTGCCAGCAGCTTGGGGCGGGGACAGGACAATTCACCCCTCCACTTT.

The CDR3 DNA reads as TGCAGCGTTGAAGATCGGGGAAGCACTGAAGCTTTCTTT. This sequence encodes CSVEDRGSTEAFF. The chain is built from TRBV29-1 and TRBJ1-1; D not certain. V was pared by 0 bases and J by 4 bases, with 9 bases between. Per the germline V gene, CDR1 is SQVTM and CDR2 is ANQGSEA. This CDR3 has 13 residues.

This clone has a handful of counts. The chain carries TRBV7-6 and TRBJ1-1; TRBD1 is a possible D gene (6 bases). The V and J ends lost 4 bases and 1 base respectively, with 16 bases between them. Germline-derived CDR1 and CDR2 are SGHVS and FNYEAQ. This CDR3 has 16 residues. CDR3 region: CASSSGVVRGNTEAFF. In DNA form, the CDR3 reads TGTGCCAGCAGCTCAGGGGTGGTGAGGGGGAACACTGAAGCTTTCTTT.

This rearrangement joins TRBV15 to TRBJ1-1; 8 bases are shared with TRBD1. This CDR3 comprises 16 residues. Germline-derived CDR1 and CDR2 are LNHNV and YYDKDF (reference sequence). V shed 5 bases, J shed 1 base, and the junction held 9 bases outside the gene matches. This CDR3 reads CATSVRGRLENTEAFF. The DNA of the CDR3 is TGTGCCACCAGCGTCAGGGGGCGTTTAGAGAACACTGAAGCTTTCTTT.

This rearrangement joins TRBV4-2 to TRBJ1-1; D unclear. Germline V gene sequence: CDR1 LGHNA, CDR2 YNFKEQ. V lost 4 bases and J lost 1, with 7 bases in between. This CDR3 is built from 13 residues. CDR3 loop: CASSRQENTEAFF. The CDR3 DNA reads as TGTGCCAGCAGCCGGCAAGAGAACACTGAAGCTTTCTTT.

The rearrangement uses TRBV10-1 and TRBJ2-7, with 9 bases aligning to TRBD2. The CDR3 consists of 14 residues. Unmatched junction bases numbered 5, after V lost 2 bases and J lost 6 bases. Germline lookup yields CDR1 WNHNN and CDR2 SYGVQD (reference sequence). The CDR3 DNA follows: TGCGCCAGCAGTGAGACGGGACTAGCTTCCGAGCAGTACTTC. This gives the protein CASSETGLASEQYF.

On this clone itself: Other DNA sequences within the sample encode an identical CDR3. CDR3 protein: CASSRDRGETQYF. The CDR3 region has the DNA TGTGCCAGCAGCCGCGACAGGGGTGAGACCCAGTACTTC. The rearrangement joins TRBV11-2 to TRBJ2-5, with 8 bases aligning to TRBD1. The CDR3 has 13 residues. J lost 5 bases, V lost 5 bases, and 4 bases had no gene match. The germline gives CDR1 SGHAT, CDR2 FQNNGV. The whole variable domain, remainder taken from reference TRBV11-2 and TRBJ2-5, is EAGVAQSPRYKIIEKRQSVAFWCNPISGHATLYWYQQILGQGPKLLIQFQNNGVVDDSQLPKDRFSAERLKGVDSTLKIQPAKLEDSAVYLCASSRDRGETQYFGPGTRLLVL.

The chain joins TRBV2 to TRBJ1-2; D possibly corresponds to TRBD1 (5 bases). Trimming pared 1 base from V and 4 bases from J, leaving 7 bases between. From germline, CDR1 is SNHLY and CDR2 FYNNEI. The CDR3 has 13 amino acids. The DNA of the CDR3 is TGTGCCAGCAGTGAAGAGGGGATCTATGGCTACACCTTC. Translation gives CASSEEGIYGYTF.

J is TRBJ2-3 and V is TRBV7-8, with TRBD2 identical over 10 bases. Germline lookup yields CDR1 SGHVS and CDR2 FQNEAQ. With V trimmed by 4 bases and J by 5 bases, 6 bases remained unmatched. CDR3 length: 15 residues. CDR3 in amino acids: CASSSQLAGIDTQYF. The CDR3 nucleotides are TGTGCCAGCAGCTCCCAACTAGCGGGAATAGATACGCAGTATTTT.

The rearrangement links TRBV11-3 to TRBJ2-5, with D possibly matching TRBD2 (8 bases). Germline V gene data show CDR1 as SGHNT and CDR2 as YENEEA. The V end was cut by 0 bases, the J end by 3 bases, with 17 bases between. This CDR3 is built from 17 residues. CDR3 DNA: TGTGCCAGCAGCTTAGACGAGGGGGCGGGAGGAGAAGAGACCCAGTACTTC. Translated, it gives CASSLDEGAGGEETQYF.

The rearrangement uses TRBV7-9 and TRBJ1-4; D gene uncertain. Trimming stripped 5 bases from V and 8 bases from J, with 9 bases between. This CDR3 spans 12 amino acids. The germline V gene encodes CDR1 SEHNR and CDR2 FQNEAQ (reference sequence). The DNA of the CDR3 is TGTGCCAGCAGCATCGCGGGAGAAAAACTGTTTTTT. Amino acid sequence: CASSIAGEKLFF.

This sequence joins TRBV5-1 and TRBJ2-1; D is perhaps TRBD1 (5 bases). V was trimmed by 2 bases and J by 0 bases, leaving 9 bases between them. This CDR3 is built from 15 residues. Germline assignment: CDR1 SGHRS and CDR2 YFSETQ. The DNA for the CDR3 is TGCGCCAGCAGCTTTGGGGCGAGCTCCTACAATGAGCAGTTCTTC. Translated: CASSFGASSYNEQFF.

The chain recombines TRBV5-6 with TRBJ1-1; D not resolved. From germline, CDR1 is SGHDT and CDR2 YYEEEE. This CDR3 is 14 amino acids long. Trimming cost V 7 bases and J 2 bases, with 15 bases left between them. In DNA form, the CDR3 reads TGTGCCAGCGTAGCGGGAGGGCGAAACACTGAAGCTTTCTTT. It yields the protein CASVAGGRNTEAFF.

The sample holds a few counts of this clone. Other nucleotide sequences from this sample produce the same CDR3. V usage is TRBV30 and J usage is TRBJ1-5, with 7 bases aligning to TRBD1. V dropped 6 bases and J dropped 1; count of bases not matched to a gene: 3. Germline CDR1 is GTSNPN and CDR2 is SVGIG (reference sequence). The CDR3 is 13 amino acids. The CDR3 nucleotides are TGTGCCTGCAACAGGGGAAGCAATCAGCCCCAGCATTTT. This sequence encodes CACNRGSNQPQHF.

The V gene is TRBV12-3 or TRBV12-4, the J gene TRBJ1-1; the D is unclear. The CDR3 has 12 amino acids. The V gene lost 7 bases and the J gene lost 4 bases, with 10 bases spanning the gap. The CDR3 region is CASTGGSTEAFF. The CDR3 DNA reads TGTGCCAGCACCGGAGGTAGCACTGAAGCTTTCTTT.

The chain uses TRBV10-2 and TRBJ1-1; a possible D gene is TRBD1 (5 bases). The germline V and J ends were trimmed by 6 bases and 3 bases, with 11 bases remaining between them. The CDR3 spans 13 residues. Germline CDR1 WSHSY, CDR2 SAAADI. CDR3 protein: CASSFGGDTEAFF. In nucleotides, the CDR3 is TGCGCCAGCAGCTTTGGGGGGGACACTGAAGCTTTCTTT.

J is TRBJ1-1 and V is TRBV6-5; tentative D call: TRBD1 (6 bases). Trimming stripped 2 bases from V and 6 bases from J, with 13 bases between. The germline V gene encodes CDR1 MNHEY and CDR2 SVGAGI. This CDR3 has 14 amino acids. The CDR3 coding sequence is TGTGCCAGCAGTTACGGGGGGGCTCTCGCTGAAGCTTTCTTT. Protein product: CASSYGGALAEAFF.